One and the same sample provided the 8 T cell receptor beta chains below, sequenced in a study of blood T cell repertoires in COVID-19. Data came from immunoSEQ multiplex PCR; TCRdb stores just in-frame clones and leaves some out. The repertoire includes fewer than 250,000 clones, approximately 82% of them detected once, and 10% to 15% sits in the top ten. Sample: peripheral blood. The origin of the receptors is a woman in her thirties or forties with acute or convalescent COVID-19.

This clone was detected once. The V call is TRBV7-3, the J call TRBJ2-1; tentative D call: TRBD2 (5 bases). Trimming took off 2 bases at V and 1 base at J, with 9 bases between the two ends. The CDR3 loop spans 15 amino acids. Looked up from germline, CDR1 is SGHTA and CDR2 is FQGTGA. The CDR3 DNA reads as TGTGCCAGCAGCTTAGACGCGGGTTCCTACAATGAGCAGTTCTTC. As protein: CASSLDAGSYNEQFF.

This clone occurred once. This chain uses TRBV6-4 with TRBJ1-2; D is ambiguous. The V end was cut by 8 bases, the J end by 2 bases, with 15 bases between. This CDR3 has 14 amino acids. Germline-derived CDR1 and CDR2 are MRHNA and SNTAGT. CDR3 residues: CASARDSGNYGYTF. CDR3 DNA sequence: TGTGCCAGCGCGAGAGATAGCGGGAACTATGGCTACACCTTC.

V and J are TRBV19 and TRBJ2-3; 9 nucleotides line up with TRBD2. This CDR3 has 16 amino acids. V trimming: 1 base; J trimming: 2 bases; junction bases outside the gene matches: 4. Germline CDR1 and CDR2: LNHDA and SQIVND (reference sequence). The CDR3 here is CASSIVSGGNTDTQYF. The CDR3, as DNA: TGTGCCAGTAGTATAGTTAGCGGGGGAAACACAGATACGCAGTATTTT. The complete variable domain, with remaining parts taken from reference TRBV19 and TRBJ2-3, reads DGGITQSPKYLFRKEGQNVTLSCEQNLNHDAMYWYRQDPGQGLRLIYYSQIVNDFQKGDIAEGYSVSREKKESFPLTVTSAQKNPTAFYLCASSIVSGGNTDTQYFGPGTRLTVL.

The V and J genes are TRBV7-9 and TRBJ2-1; D remains ambiguous. The CDR3 extends over 12 amino acids. CDR1 is SEHNR, CDR2 FQNEAQ, per germline (reference sequence). V dropped 2 bases and J dropped 8 bases, with 7 bases sitting between them. The CDR3 loop is CASSLIEHEQFF. The CDR3 coding sequence is TGTGCCAGCAGCTTAATAGAGCATGAGCAGTTCTTC.

The genes are TRBV6-5 and TRBJ1-1; 11 bases line up with TRBD1. CDR1 MNHEY and CDR2 SVGAGI come from the germline V gene. The CDR3 runs 15 residues. V lost 6 bases and J lost 7; bases outside the gene matches: 10. CDR3 DNA sequence: TGTGCCAGCAGCCCGGACAGGGGGCGCCCCCGTGAAGCTTTCTTT. Translation gives CASSPDRGRPREAFF.

The table lists this clone with a count of one. The chain recombines TRBV2 with TRBJ1-3, with a possible D match to TRBD1 (6 bases). The V and J ends lost 10 bases and 0 bases respectively, with 13 bases between them. The germline CDR1 and CDR2 sequences are SNHLY and FYNNEI. The length of the CDR3 is 14 residues. The CDR3, as DNA: TGTGCCACCCGCAGACAGGCCTCTGGAAACACCATATATTTT. Amino acid sequence: CATRRQASGNTIYF.

A few counts support this clone. This chain connects TRBV27 to TRBJ1-1; no clear D gene. Germline assignment: CDR1 MNHEY and CDR2 SMNVEV (reference sequence). V was pared by 4 bases and J by 1 base, with 10 bases between. The CDR3 length is 14 residues. The CDR3 region is CASSYLSGNTEAFF. CDR3 DNA sequence: TGTGCCAGCAGTTATCTGTCGGGGAACACTGAAGCTTTCTTT.

CDR3 amino acids: CASSSLGLRTSNEQFF. The CDR3 DNA is TGTGCCAGCAGCAGTCTGGGTTTAAGGACATCCAATGAGCAGTTCTTC. This chain joins TRBV5-4 and TRBJ2-1, with D possibly being TRBD1 (5 bases). V shed 4 bases and J shed 6 bases, with 20 bases lying between them. This CDR3 is built from 16 residues. CDR1 and CDR2 from the germline V gene are SGHNT and YYREEE (reference sequence).